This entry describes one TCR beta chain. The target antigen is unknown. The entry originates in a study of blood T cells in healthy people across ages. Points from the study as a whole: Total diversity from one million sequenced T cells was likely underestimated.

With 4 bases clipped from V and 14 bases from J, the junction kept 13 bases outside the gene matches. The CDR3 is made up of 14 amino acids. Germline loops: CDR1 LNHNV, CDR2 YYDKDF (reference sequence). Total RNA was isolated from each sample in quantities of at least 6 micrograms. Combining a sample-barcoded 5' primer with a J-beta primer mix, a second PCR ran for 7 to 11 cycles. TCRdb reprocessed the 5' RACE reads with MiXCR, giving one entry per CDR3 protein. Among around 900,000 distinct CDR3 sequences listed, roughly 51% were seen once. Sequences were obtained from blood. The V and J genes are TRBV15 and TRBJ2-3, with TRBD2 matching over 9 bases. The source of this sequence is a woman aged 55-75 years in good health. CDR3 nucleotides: TGTGCCACCAGCATGGGGACTAGCTTTCAATTTTTGTATTTT. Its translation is CATSMGTSFQFLYF.